These T cell receptor beta chains were read from a single sample in a study of blood T cell repertoires in COVID-19. Generated by immunoSEQ multiplex PCR, the TCRdb table keeps only in-frame clones and is missing some. This table holds 70,000 or so clones, more than 85% found once. The sequenced sample was peripheral blood. The receptors originated from a man aged 55-75 years with acute or convalescent COVID-19. The CDR3 runs from the conserved cysteine through the conserved F or W. Each record gives: V gene, clone size, D gene, J gene, CDR3 protein, CDR3 DNA. D genes are given only for firm matches. Size values are once, few and many counts, or a class for expanded clones, and some rows have none.

>TRBV5-1|-|-|TRBJ2-2
CASSSQGGTGELFF
TGCGCCAGCAGCTCCCAGGGGGGTACCGGGGAGCTGTTTTTT
>TRBV6-4|-|-|TRBJ1-1
CASSDGGVNTEAFF
TGTGCCAGCAGTGACGGTGGAGTGAACACTGAAGCTTTCTTT
>TRBV7-9|-|-|TRBJ2-1
CASSLEGGSYNEQFF
TGTGCCAGCAGCTTAGAGGGGGGGTCCTACAATGAGCAGTTCTTC
>TRBV15|-|-|TRBJ1-6
CATSRDRQDYSPLHF
TGTGCCACCAGCAGAGATCGGCAGGATTATTCACCCCTCCACTTT
>TRBV5-1|-|TRBD2|TRBJ2-2
CASSLSPGTSGAANTGELFF
TGCGCCAGCAGCTTGTCCCCCGGGACTAGCGGAGCAGCGAACACCGGGGAGCTGTTTTTT
>TRBV27|once|TRBD1|TRBJ1-4
CASSVATGATNEKLFF
TGTGCCAGCAGCGTAGCGACAGGGGCAACTAATGAAAAACTGTTTTTT
>TRBV7-2|-|TRBD2|TRBJ2-1
CATEGTSGINEQFF
TGTGCCACCGAAGGGACTAGCGGGATCAATGAGCAGTTCTTC
>TRBV5-1|-|-|TRBJ1-6
CASSLEGVPSPLHF
TGCGCCAGCAGCTTGGAGGGGGTTCCTTCACCCCTCCACTTT
>TRBV6-5|-|TRBD1|TRBJ1-2
CASSGQGAVYGYTF
TGTGCCAGCAGCGGACAGGGGGCGGTCTATGGCTACACCTTC
>TRBV7-8|-|-|TRBJ2-7
CASSSRGPYEQYF
TGTGCCAGCAGCTCCAGGGGTCCCTACGAGCAGTACTTC
>TRBV12-5|-|-|TRBJ2-2
CASGFLRPGNTGELFF
TGTGCTAGTGGTTTTTTAAGACCGGGAAACACCGGGGAGCTGTTTTTT
>TRBV7-3|-|TRBD1|TRBJ1-2
CASRKGTGENYGYTF
TGTGCCAGCAGAAAAGGGACAGGGGAAAACTATGGCTACACCTTC
>TRBV4-1|-|TRBD2|TRBJ2-3
CASSQDQSSGSQDTQYF
TGCGCCAGCAGCCAAGATCAGTCTAGCGGGAGTCAAGATACGCAGTATTTT
>TRBV10-2|-|-|TRBJ1-4
CASSEKNSRNEKLFF
TGCGCCAGCAGTGAGAAAAACAGCAGGAATGAAAAACTGTTTTTT
>TRBV11-2|few|TRBD1|TRBJ2-7
CASSLGQTYEQYF
TGTGCCAGCAGCCTGGGACAGACCTACGAGCAGTACTTC
>TRBV7-9|-|-|TRBJ1-5
CASSLEGGGQPQHF
TGTGCCAGCAGCTTAGAGGGGGGGGGTCAGCCCCAGCATTTT
>TRBV19|-|-|TRBJ1-2
CASSVLYGYTF
TGTGCCAGTAGTGTCCTCTATGGCTACACCTTC
>TRBV7-3|-|-|TRBJ1-1
CASSLQQVAGGTEAFF
TGTGCCAGCAGCTTACAGCAAGTTGCAGGTGGGACTGAAGCTTTCTTT
>TRBV2|-|TRBD1|TRBJ2-1
CASRDRGQGEQFF
TGTGCCAGCCGGGACAGGGGGCAGGGTGAGCAGTTCTTC
>TRBV27|-|TRBD1|TRBJ1-6
CASSRDRGFISPLHF
TGTGCCAGCAGCCGGGACAGGGGTTTCATTTCACCCCTCCACTTT
>TRBV19|-|TRBD1|TRBJ1-1
CASSVGQGTEAFF
TGTGCCAGTAGTGTAGGACAGGGCACTGAAGCTTTCTTT
>TRBV19|-|TRBD2|TRBJ2-3
CASSFGTSGGPLGTQYF
TGTGCCAGTAGTTTTGGGACTAGCGGGGGGCCCCTTGGTACGCAGTATTTT
>TRBV28|-|-|TRBJ1-5
CASSSHRVQPQHF
TGTGCCAGCAGTTCTCACAGGGTTCAGCCCCAGCATTTT
>TRBV5-5|-|-|TRBJ2-7
CASRLGVGPYEQYF
TGTGCCAGCAGATTAGGGGTTGGGCCCTACGAGCAGTACTTC
>TRBV9|-|TRBD1|TRBJ2-5
CASSAPAGQGVQETQYF
TGTGCCAGCAGCGCTCCTGCGGGACAGGGGGTGCAAGAGACCCAGTACTTC
>TRBV2|once|-|TRBJ2-5
CASNRGEETQYF
TGTGCCAGCAACCGGGGAGAAGAGACCCAGTACTTC
>TRBV19|-|-|TRBJ1-5
CASSIDRDQPQHF
TGTGCCAGTAGTATCGACAGAGATCAGCCCCAGCATTTT
>TRBV6-6|-|TRBD1|TRBJ1-2
CASSARTGGLDGYTF
TGTGCCAGCAGCGCCCGGACAGGGGGCCTCGATGGCTACACCTTC
>TRBV12-3/TRBV12-4|few|-|TRBJ1-2
CASSLILNYGYTF
TGTGCCAGCAGTTTAATCCTTAACTATGGCTACACCTTC
>TRBV7-9|-|TRBD1|TRBJ2-5
CASSLVTGVGTQYF
TGTGCCAGCAGCTTAGTTACAGGGGTTGGGACCCAGTACTTC
>TRBV28|-|TRBD1|TRBJ1-1
CALRTQGDTEAFF
TGTGCCCTTCGGACGCAGGGGGACACTGAAGCTTTCTTT
>TRBV24-1|-|TRBD2|TRBJ2-5
CATNGGTNQETQYF
TGTGCCACCAACGGTGGGACTAACCAAGAGACCCAGTACTTC
>TRBV10-2|-|-|TRBJ2-7
CASSEGTLGGEQYF
TGCGCCAGCAGTGAGGGGACTCTCGGAGGTGAGCAGTACTTC
>TRBV4-1|-|-|TRBJ2-3
CASSPSLATDTQYF
TGCGCCAGCAGCCCCAGTCTAGCCACAGATACGCAGTATTTT
>TRBV5-6|-|TRBD1|TRBJ2-7
CASYGQGVTYEQYF
TGTGCCAGCTATGGACAGGGGGTCACCTACGAGCAGTACTTC
>TRBV4-1|-|-|TRBJ2-7
CASSHPGDSDGGEQYF
TGCGCCAGCAGCCACCCCGGAGATTCGGACGGGGGCGAGCAGTACTTC
>TRBV19|-|-|TRBJ1-2
CASRRSAGAISNYGYTF
TGTGCCAGTAGGCGCTCGGCAGGGGCGATTAGTAACTATGGCTACACCTTC
>TRBV7-2|-|-|TRBJ2-2
CASSFSRDTGELFF
TGTGCCAGCAGCTTCTCCAGGGACACCGGGGAGCTGTTTTTT
>TRBV9|-|TRBD2|TRBJ2-1
CASSVVGTSGGRDEQFF
TGTGCCAGCAGCGTAGTAGGGACTAGCGGCGGGCGGGATGAGCAGTTCTTC
>TRBV25-1|-|-|TRBJ2-1
CASSDLTSGNEQFF
TGTGCCAGCAGTGATTTGACTAGTGGCAATGAGCAGTTCTTC
>TRBV29-1|-|TRBD1|TRBJ2-5
CSVGDRGPETQYF
TGCAGCGTTGGGGACAGGGGGCCTGAGACCCAGTACTTC
>TRBV28|-|TRBD1|TRBJ1-2
CASSETGEHYGYTF
TGTGCCAGCAGTGAGACAGGGGAACACTATGGCTACACCTTC
>TRBV5-6|-|-|TRBJ1-6
CASSLGQYYNSPLHF
TGTGCCAGCAGCTTGGGTCAGTACTATAATTCACCCCTCCACTTT
>TRBV5-1|-|TRBD1|TRBJ2-2
CASRRGQDTGELFF
TGCGCCAGCAGAAGGGGACAGGACACCGGGGAGCTGTTTTTT
>TRBV10-3|-|-|TRBJ1-1
CAINPTGNTEAFF
TGTGCCATCAACCCGACTGGGAACACTGAAGCTTTCTTT
>TRBV19|-|-|TRBJ1-1
CASSSDGDTEAFF
TGTGCCAGTAGTTCCGACGGGGACACTGAAGCTTTCTTT
>TRBV7-9|-|TRBD2|TRBJ2-7
CASSYTVAGGPSYEQYF
TGTGCCAGCAGTTATACCGTAGCGGGAGGCCCTTCCTACGAGCAGTACTTC
>TRBV9|-|TRBD2|TRBJ2-5
CASSVVSGVGETQYF
TGTGCCAGCAGCGTAGTTAGCGGGGTTGGAGAGACCCAGTACTTC
>TRBV19|-|TRBD1|TRBJ1-1
CASSNRDRGPVGTEAFF
TGTGCCAGTAGCAACCGGGACAGGGGACCCGTGGGAACTGAAGCTTTCTTT
>TRBV9|-|TRBD1|TRBJ1-2
CASSTGTANYGYTF
TGTGCCAGCAGCACAGGGACAGCTAACTATGGCTACACCTTC
>TRBV20-1|-|-|TRBJ1-6
CSASPGAPLHF
TGCAGTGCTAGTCCCGGGGCACCCCTCCACTTT
>TRBV7-9|-|-|TRBJ1-6
CASSLGGRNSPLHF
TGTGCCAGCAGCTTAGGGGGGCGGAATTCACCCCTCCACTTT